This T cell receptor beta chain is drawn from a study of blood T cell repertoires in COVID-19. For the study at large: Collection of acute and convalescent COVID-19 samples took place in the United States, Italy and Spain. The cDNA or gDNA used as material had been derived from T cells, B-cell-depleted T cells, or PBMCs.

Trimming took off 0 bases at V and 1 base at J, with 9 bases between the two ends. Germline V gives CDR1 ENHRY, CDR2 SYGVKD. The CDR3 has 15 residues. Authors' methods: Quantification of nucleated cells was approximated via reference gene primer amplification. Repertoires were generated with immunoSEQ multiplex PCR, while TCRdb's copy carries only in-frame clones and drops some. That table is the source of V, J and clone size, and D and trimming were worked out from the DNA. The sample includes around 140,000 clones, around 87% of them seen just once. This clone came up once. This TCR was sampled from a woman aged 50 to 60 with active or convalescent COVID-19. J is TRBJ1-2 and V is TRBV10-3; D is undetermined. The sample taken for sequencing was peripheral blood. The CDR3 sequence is CAISESPGYNYGYTF. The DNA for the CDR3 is TGTGCCATCAGTGAGTCGCCAGGCTATAACTATGGCTACACCTTC.